This entry lists 10 T cell receptor beta chains sequenced from one sample in a study of CD8 T cells in Susac syndrome. The authors reverse transcribed roughly 0.5 to 1 ug RNA with random hexamers. TCRdb reprocessed the immunoSEQ multiplex PCR reads with MiXCR, giving one entry per CDR3 protein. The top ten hold about 0.12% of the sample, which has some 100,000 distinct CDR3 sequences, roughly 90% seen once. Specimen: CD8+ T cells from PBMCs. These receptor sequences come from a human donor in good health.

The V and J genes are TRBV6-2 or TRBV6-3 and TRBJ2-2; D unclear. This CDR3 contains 14 residues. V lost 0 bases, J lost 4 bases, and 6 bases lay in between. Germline CDR1 is MNHEY and CDR2 is SVGEGT. The DNA for the CDR3 is TGTGCCAGCAGTTACTCCCAGACCACCGGGGAGCTGTTTTTT. Amino acids: CASSYSQTTGELFF.

The V and J genes are TRBV7-2 and TRBJ1-3; D remains unclear. Germline values: CDR1 SGHTA, CDR2 FQGNSA. The CDR3 runs 15 residues. V was trimmed by 5 bases and J by 4 bases, leaving 15 bases between them. The CDR3 sequence is CASSEGAAPGNTIYF. The DNA for the CDR3 is TGTGCCAGCAGCGAAGGAGCAGCTCCCGGAAACACCATATATTTT.

The rearrangement uses TRBV7-6 and TRBJ2-3; 9 bases are shared with TRBD2. Germline V gene lookup returns CDR1 SGHVS and CDR2 FNYEAQ. The CDR3 loop spans 15 amino acids. V was clipped by 1 base and J by 4 bases; unmatched bases: 3. Here the CDR3 reads CASSLVAGVADTQYF. DNA for the CDR3: TGTGCCAGCAGCTTAGTAGCGGGAGTGGCAGATACGCAGTATTTT.

This clonotype was counted once. The V gene is TRBV7-9, the J gene TRBJ2-3, with 7 bases aligning to TRBD1. Germline V gene sequence: CDR1 SEHNR, CDR2 FQNEAQ (reference sequence). Losses at the gene ends were 4 bases for V and 2 bases for J; bases not matched to a gene: 9. CDR3 size: 16 residues. The CDR3 DNA reads as TGTGCCAGCAGCTCGGCCGGGACAGTCCACACAGATACGCAGTATTTT. It is translated as CASSSAGTVHTDTQYF.

The V call is TRBV11-2, the J call TRBJ1-1; D gene unclear. This CDR3 contains 15 residues. Germline CDR1 is SGHAT and CDR2 is FQNNGV. V was shortened by 2 bases and J by 5 bases, with 15 bases between the two germline ends. DNA of the CDR3: TGTGCCAGCAGCTTAAATCCCCTGGGCGAGACTGAAGCTTTCTTT. Protein product: CASSLNPLGETEAFF.

The rearrangement links TRBV2 to TRBJ2-6, with a weak D call TRBD2 (5 bases). V gave up 1 base and J gave up 14 bases, with 9 bases separating them. The germline CDR1 and CDR2 sequences are SNHLY and FYNNEI. CDR3 size: 12 residues. This chain's CDR3 is CASSEGGQILTF. CDR3 DNA: TGTGCCAGCAGTGAAGGCGGGCAAATCCTGACTTTC.

V gene TRBV2 combines with J gene TRBJ2-7, with D tentatively TRBD1 (6 bases). The CDR3 spans 14 residues. Germline V gives CDR1 SNHLY, CDR2 FYNNEI. V lost 7 bases and J 2 bases, leaving 15 bases between the germline ends. The CDR3 region has the DNA TGTGCCAGCACTAAGGACAGCCAAACCTACGAGCAGTACTTC. It encodes CASTKDSQTYEQYF.

The chain is built from TRBV29-1 and TRBJ2-2; D gene ambiguous. CDR1 and CDR2 (germline): SQVTM, ANQGSEA. This CDR3 is 14 amino acids long. The V and J ends lost 4 bases and 4 bases respectively, with 13 bases between them. CDR3 residues: CSVVSSMGTGELFF. The CDR3 coding sequence is TGCAGCGTTGTGAGTAGTATGGGCACCGGGGAGCTGTTTTTT.

The V gene is TRBV19, the J gene TRBJ1-3, with TRBD1 matching over 7 bases. The CDR3 totals 16 residues. Germline assignment: CDR1 LNHDA and CDR2 SQIVND (reference sequence). The junction had 11 bases not matched to a gene; V was cut back by 5 bases and J by 4 bases. The CDR3 protein is CASSAEAQGRGNTIYF. In nucleotides, the CDR3 is TGTGCCAGTAGTGCGGAAGCACAGGGGCGCGGAAACACCATATATTTT. The complete variable domain, with remaining parts taken from reference TRBV19 and TRBJ1-3, reads DGGITQSPKYLFRKEGQNVTLSCEQNLNHDAMYWYRQDPGQGLRLIYYSQIVNDFQKGDIAEGYSVSREKKESFPLTVTSAQKNPTAFYLCASSAEAQGRGNTIYFGEGSWLTVV.

The V and J genes are TRBV7-8 and TRBJ2-2; D might be TRBD2 (5 bases). Germline V gives CDR1 SGHVS, CDR2 FQNEAQ. CDR3 length equals 15 residues. Trimming took 1 base from V and 4 from J, leaving 10 bases between them. CDR3 sequence: CASSLDLSATGELFF. CDR3 DNA sequence: TGTGCCAGCAGCTTAGATCTTAGCGCCACCGGGGAGCTGTTTTTT.